This record covers a single TCR beta chain. Amplification yielded TCR beta CDR3 regions, with RNA transcripts as the source. The HTBI primer set was used in a first-round RT-PCR of the TCR CDR3. A single record per CDR3 protein comes from TCRdb applying MiXCR to the multiplex PCR reads. The table has roughly 100,000 distinct CDR3 sequences, 40% to 50% seen once. Clinical symptoms, serum thyroxine and TRAb, thyroid ultrasound and orbital computed tomography were used for the diagnoses. The data stem from a study of T cells in Graves' hyperthyroidism and ophthalmopathy. Study overall: At initial diagnosis, before any treatment had begun, peripheral blood was obtained.

The sequence was collected from a man aged 35-49 years with Graves' hyperthyroidism. The sequencing input was blood.

The CDR3 DNA reads as TGCGCCAGCAGCCTAGCGGGAGCTACCGGGGAGCTGTTTTTT. It codes for CASSLAGATGELFF. The chain couples TRBV5-1 to TRBJ2-2; TRBD2 matches at 10 bases. The CDR3 has 14 amino acids. V trimming: 4 bases; J trimming: 5 bases; junction bases outside the gene matches: 2. Germline V gene sequence: CDR1 SGHRS, CDR2 YFSETQ.